This T cell receptor (beta chain) was sequenced for a study of cytotoxic CD8 clonotypes in ibrutinib-treated CLL. Study background: Following a median 12 months of treatment, with a range of 6 to 36, response samples were taken. Regarding the study as a whole: Public clonotypes (which were uncommon) either contracted or remained stable on treatment. Relative to age-matched healthy donors, clonality at baseline was higher, and it tracked circulating CD8+ T-cell counts.

As regards this clone: Its antigen is undetermined.

TCRdb's table, derived via immunoSEQ multiplex PCR, lists solely in-frame clones and lacks some. In the table there are about 310,000 clones, just under 80% of which are singletons. Germline V gene sequence: CDR1 SGHTA, CDR2 FQGNSA. V was pared by 1 base and J by 5 bases, with 12 bases between. CDR3 length: 15 residues. This clonotype was sampled from a human donor with chronic lymphocytic leukemia. This chain links TRBV7-2 with TRBJ1-5, with D possibly TRBD1 on 6 matching bases. The sample in question was PBMCs, obtained before ibrutinib treatment. The CDR3 loop is CASSLVRGGDQPQHF. The CDR3 DNA sequence: TGTGCCAGCAGCTTAGTCCGGGGGGGCGATCAGCCCCAGCATTTT.